This T cell receptor beta chain emerged from a study of blood T cell repertoires in COVID-19. Study as a whole: Spain, Italy and the United States supplied samples that represented acute and convalescent COVID-19. T cells, B-cell-depleted T cells, or PBMCs supplied cDNA or gDNA.

This CDR3 is 13 amino acids long. Looked up from germline, CDR1 is MNHEY and CDR2 is SVGAGI. The V end was cut by 7 bases, the J end by 0 bases, with 7 bases between. Original handling: Cell counts per sample came from amplifying reference gene primers. Profiled with immunoSEQ multiplex PCR; TCRdb holds only in-frame clones, not every one. V and J calls and clone size are those listed in that table; D and trimming were worked out from the DNA. The sample has about 74,000 clones; about 91% are singletons. The TCR originated in a woman older than 75 with active or convalescent COVID-19. The sample taken for sequencing was peripheral blood. V usage is TRBV6-5 and J usage is TRBJ2-4; D not certain. CDR3 nucleotides: TGTGCCAGCAAAACAGTAGCCAAAAACATTCAGTACTTC. It codes for CASKTVAKNIQYF.